The text below deals with one T cell receptor (beta chain). CDR3 length: 14 amino acids. Trimming removed 5 bases from V and 0 bases from J, with 10 bases in between. From germline, CDR1 is GTSNPN and CDR2 SVGIG (reference sequence). The data belong to a study of blood T cell repertoires in COVID-19. Study-level background: Donors in the United States, Italy and Spain gave samples during acute or convalescent COVID-19. The analysed material was cDNA or gDNA that came from T cells, B-cell-depleted T cells, or PBMCs.

Original data processing: Estimation of nucleated cell counts relied on the amplification of reference gene primers. TCRdb's table, derived via immunoSEQ multiplex PCR, lists solely in-frame clones and lacks some. The V and J calls and clone size come from that table; D and trimming were worked out from the DNA. The data contain tens of thousands of clones, 70% to 90% of them singletons. Material for sequencing was peripheral blood. This clonotype was obtained from a human donor in a cohort sampled during active COVID-19. The chain is built from TRBV30 and TRBJ2-2, with D possibly TRBD2 on 6 matching bases. Here the CDR3 reads CAWGRLANTGELFF. The DNA of the CDR3 is TGTGCCTGGGGGAGGCTCGCGAACACCGGGGAGCTGTTTTTT.